The present T cell receptor (beta chain) was sequenced within a study of blood T cell repertoires in COVID-19. The CDR3 covers 15 residues. V lost 5 bases, J lost 1 base, and 14 bases lay in between. The germline V gene encodes CDR1 SEHNR and CDR2 FQNEAQ (reference sequence). Cohort allocation depended upon clinical history that participants reported. In the original analysis: Nucleated cell number was recorded as an estimate derived from reference gene primer amplification. The protocol was immunoSEQ multiplex PCR, while the TCRdb copy is restricted to in-frame clones and leaves out a portion. That table supplies the V and J calls and clone size; D and trimming were determined from the DNA. The sample shows around 390,000 clones, more than 75% of them seen only once.

The chain links TRBV7-9 to TRBJ2-5; TRBD2 might be the D (5 bases). Sequencing was performed on PBMCs or T cells enriched from blood (not recorded which). This sequence was found in a woman aged 45-65 years who had recovered from COVID-19. CDR3 nucleotide sequence: TGTGCCAGCAGCCCGCTCTCCGGGATCCAAGAGACCCAGTACTTC. Encoded protein: CASSPLSGIQETQYF.